The entry below gives a single TCR beta chain sequence along with its context. The CDR3 is 14 amino acids. Germline CDR1 is SGHTA and CDR2 is FQGNSA. Trimming cost V 2 bases and J 1 base, with 5 bases left between them. The sample originates from a study of blood T cell repertoires in COVID-19. About the study: Acute-phase and convalescent COVID-19 samples originated in the United States, Italy and Spain. T cells, B-cell-depleted T cells, or PBMCs provided the cDNA or gDNA that served as material.

Per the original data handling: Estimation of nucleated cell counts was performed using reference gene primer amplification. The assay was immunoSEQ multiplex PCR, and TCRdb's table has in-frame clones only and misses some. V and J calls and clone size are given by that table; D and trimming were obtained from the DNA. The sample contains around 230,000 clones, approximately 83% of which appear only once. The receptor was derived from a man between 35 and 55 years old with acute or convalescent COVID-19. The sequenced sample consisted of peripheral blood. V is TRBV7-2 and J is TRBJ2-2; D call uncertain. The CDR3: CASSLSRNTGELFF. The CDR3 DNA reads as TGTGCCAGCAGCTTATCTAGGAACACCGGGGAGCTGTTTTTT.